The 27 T cell receptor beta chains below all came from one sample that was sequenced in a study of T cells of healthy individuals. TCRdb fed the 5' RACE reads into MiXCR, producing one record per CDR3 protein. This sample carries fewer than 75,000 distinct CDR3 sequences, about 16% of them seen once, and the ten largest clones take around 4.7%. Receptors originate from a human donor in good health.

This clonotype was recorded many times. CDR3 sequence reads: CASRLRGISDTQYF. For the CDR3, the DNA is TGTGCCAGCAGGCTAAGGGGGATTTCAGATACGCAGTATTTT. This chain uses TRBV12-3 or TRBV12-4 with TRBJ2-3; TRBD1 might be the D (6 bases). The CDR3 covers 14 residues. With 6 bases removed from V and 4 bases from J, the gap between germline ends came to 14 bases.

Ten or more counts support this clonotype. The gene calls are TRBV9 and TRBJ2-2; 8 bases agree with TRBD2. The CDR3 has 16 amino acids. Germline lookup yields CDR1 SGDLS and CDR2 YYNGEE. V lost 4 bases, J lost 7 bases, and 12 bases stayed unmatched. CDR3 region: CASSPASGSAVGELFF. DNA for the CDR3: TGTGCCAGCAGCCCCGCCAGCGGGAGTGCGGTCGGGGAGCTGTTTTTT.

This clonotype has ten or more counts. Written as DNA, the CDR3 is TGTGCCAGCAGCGTAGGTCCAGCCGGGACCGGGCAGTACTTC. Its translation: CASSVGPAGTGQYF. The chain joins TRBV9 to TRBJ2-7; D is perhaps TRBD1 or TRBD2 (5 bases each). The length of the CDR3 is 14 residues. Trimming took 0 bases from V and 9 from J, leaving 16 bases between them. CDR1 is SGDLS, CDR2 YYNGEE, per germline.

This clonotype was counted ten times or more. The CDR3 region has the DNA TGTGCCATCAGTACGGGCCTCCTTGTGTACTTC. It codes for CAISTGLLVYF. The rearrangement joins TRBV10-3 to TRBJ2-7; no reliable D call. This CDR3 comprises 11 residues. The V end was cut by 5 bases, the J end by 12 bases, with 14 bases between. The germline CDR1 and CDR2 sequences are ENHRY and SYGVKD.

This clonotype has ten or more counts. V and J are TRBV6-1 and TRBJ2-2, with D possibly being TRBD1 or TRBD2 (5 bases each). The germline V and J ends were trimmed by 6 bases and 2 bases, with 10 bases remaining between them. Germline-derived CDR1 and CDR2 are MNHNS and SASEGT. There are 14 residues in the CDR3. CDR3 DNA sequence: TGTGCCAGCAGGGGGCTAGCAAACACCGGGGAGCTGTTTTTT. Its protein product is CASRGLANTGELFF.

The chain uses TRBV12-5 and TRBJ1-1; D perhaps matches TRBD1 (6 bases). V was clipped by 2 bases and J by 0 bases, with 10 bases between them. CDR3 length equals 15 residues. Germline V gene sequence: CDR1 LGHNT, CDR2 FRNRAP. CDR3 sequence: CASGLRGVLNTEAFF. CDR3 coding DNA: TGTGCTAGTGGTTTGAGGGGGGTCCTGAACACTGAAGCTTTCTTT. The full variable domain, completed using reference TRBV12-5 and TRBJ1-1, is DARVTQTPRHKVTEMGQEVTMRCQPILGHNTVFWYRQTMMQGLELLAYFRNRAPLDDSGMPKDRFSAEMPDATLATLKIQPSEPRDSAVYFCASGLRGVLNTEAFFGQGTRLTVV.

This clonotype occurred once. The chain joins TRBV11-2 to TRBJ2-2, with 7 bases aligning to TRBD1. Germline V gives CDR1 SGHAT, CDR2 FQNNGV. The CDR3 has 14 amino acids. V dropped 6 bases and J dropped 6; count of bases not matched to a gene: 7. The CDR3, as DNA: TGTGCCAGCAGGCGGACAGGCGAGTCCGGGGAGCTGTTTTTT. It codes for CASRRTGESGELFF.

The chain joins TRBV20-1 to TRBJ2-3, with TRBD2 as a possible D gene (7 bases). Germline assignment: CDR1 DFQATT and CDR2 SNEGSKA (reference sequence). V was shortened by 0 bases and J by 3 bases, with 13 bases between the two germline ends. The CDR3 contains 15 residues. CDR3 in DNA: TGCAGTGCTAGAGATCGGGGGAGGGGGACAGATACGCAGTATTTT. The encoded protein is CSARDRGRGTDTQYF.

The rearrangement joins TRBV7-9 to TRBJ2-5; no clear D. The germline V gene has CDR1 SEHNR and CDR2 FQNEAQ (reference sequence). There are 11 residues in the CDR3. Trimming pared 5 bases from V and 6 bases from J, leaving 7 bases between. Here the CDR3 DNA reads TGTGCCAGCAGCACGGCAAAGACCCAGTACTTC. It specifies CASSTAKTQYF.

This clonotype was counted only a few times. The chain joins TRBV4-1 to TRBJ2-7, with TRBD1 as a possible D gene (5 bases). CDR1 and CDR2 from the germline V gene are MGHRA and YSYEKL. V gave up 1 base and J gave up 1 base, with 20 bases separating them. CDR3 length: 18 amino acids. The CDR3 DNA reads TGCGCCAGCAGCCAAGGTCCCTCTCGACAGCCCACTTCCTACGAGCAGTACTTC. Translating it yields CASSQGPSRQPTSYEQYF.

The chain joins TRBV2 to TRBJ2-5; the D gene is possibly TRBD1 (6 bases). V lost 4 bases and J lost 4, with 10 bases in between. The CDR3 length is 13 residues. Per germline, CDR1 SNHLY and CDR2 FYNNEI. The CDR3 DNA reads as TGTGCCAGCAGTGCAGGGGTGAGAGAGACCCAGTACTTC. Translating gives CASSAGVRETQYF.

The chain employs TRBV5-1 and TRBJ2-2, with D perhaps given as TRBD1 or TRBD2 (5 bases each). With 0 bases removed from V and 7 bases from J, the gap between germline ends came to 13 bases. The CDR3 runs 15 residues. Germline V gives CDR1 SGHRS, CDR2 YFSETQ. The CDR3 reads CASSLAEGPDGELFF. CDR3 sequence (DNA): TGCGCCAGCAGCTTGGCCGAGGGGCCCGACGGGGAGCTGTTTTTT.

The chain couples TRBV11-2 to TRBJ2-1, with TRBD1 matching over 7 bases. V shed 2 bases, J shed 6 bases, and the junction held 10 bases outside the gene matches. The CDR3 loop spans 16 amino acids. Germline V gene data show CDR1 as SGHAT and CDR2 as FQNNGV. CDR3 protein: CASSLRQGSVPNEQFF. In DNA, the CDR3 is TGTGCCAGCAGCTTAAGACAGGGAAGTGTACCCAATGAGCAGTTCTTC.

This rearrangement joins TRBV5-1 to TRBJ1-5; D is possibly TRBD1 (5 bases). Germline V gene sequence: CDR1 SGHRS, CDR2 YFSETQ. The CDR3 contains 14 residues. V was clipped by 3 bases and J by 3 bases, with 10 bases between them. This chain's CDR3 is CASSSGTDNQPQHF. The CDR3 nucleotides read TGCGCCAGCAGCTCTGGGACTGACAATCAGCCCCAGCATTTT.

Here the CDR3 DNA reads TGTGCCAGCAGTTACGGGGGGGCAGCTCAGCCCCAGCATTTT. It yields the protein CASSYGGAAQPQHF. J is TRBJ1-5 and V is TRBV6-6, with D perhaps matching TRBD1 (6 bases). V was trimmed by 2 bases and J by 6 bases, leaving 11 bases between them. Looked up from germline, CDR1 is MNHNY and CDR2 is SVGAGI (reference sequence). This CDR3 region has 14 residues.

This clonotype has a count of ten or more. This rearrangement joins TRBV7-9 to TRBJ2-2; TRBD2 is a possible D gene (6 bases). The CDR3 has 15 amino acids. V lost 8 bases and J lost 5, with 18 bases in between. Germline assignment: CDR1 SEHNR and CDR2 FQNEAQ (reference sequence). CDR3 sequence reads: CASGGGSYITGELFF. The CDR3 DNA is TGTGCCAGCGGAGGAGGGTCCTACATTACCGGGGAGCTGTTTTTT.

The chain combines TRBV30 with TRBJ2-3, with 14 bases lining up with TRBD2. Trimming cost V 5 bases and J 4 bases; bases outside gene matches: 8. Per the germline V gene, CDR1 is GTSNPN and CDR2 is SVGIG (reference sequence). The CDR3 extends over 16 amino acids. The CDR3 reads CAWGLAGGVAPDTQYF. DNA of the CDR3: TGTGCCTGGGGACTAGCGGGGGGCGTAGCCCCAGATACGCAGTATTTT.

This chain links TRBV27 with TRBJ2-3; maybe TRBD1 (6 bases). The CDR3 has 15 residues. Germline V gene sequence: CDR1 MNHEY, CDR2 SMNVEV (reference sequence). V was shortened by 4 bases and J by 1 base, with 12 bases between the two germline ends. The CDR3 spells CASSSTTGRTDTQYF. The DNA of the CDR3 is TGTGCCAGCAGTTCCACGACAGGTCGCACAGATACGCAGTATTTT.

This clonotype was recorded at least ten times. This chain uses TRBV6-4 with TRBJ2-1, with D possibly TRBD2 on 6 matching bases. This CDR3 has 16 residues. The V end lost 2 bases, the J end lost 0 bases, and 11 bases lay between the germline ends. Looked up from germline, CDR1 is MRHNA and CDR2 is SNTAGT. The CDR3 loop reads CASSDGGASSYNEQFF. The CDR3 nucleotides are TGTGCCAGCAGTGACGGCGGGGCAAGCTCCTACAATGAGCAGTTCTTC.

The rearrangement joins TRBV10-3 to TRBJ2-5, with 9 nucleotides matching TRBD1. Germline V CDR1 and CDR2: ENHRY, SYGVKD. This CDR3 contains 14 residues. V gave up 5 bases and J gave up 4 bases; unmatched junction bases: 5. The DNA of the CDR3 is TGTGCCATCAGTAACCGGGACAGGGTAGAGACCCAGTACTTC. Translated, it gives CAISNRDRVETQYF.

V and J are TRBV20-1 and TRBJ2-3; 8 bases are a match to TRBD2. The germline V gene encodes CDR1 DFQATT and CDR2 SNEGSKA (reference sequence). This CDR3 has 15 residues. The junction had 9 bases not matched to a gene; V was cut back by 6 bases and J by 1 base. The CDR3 is CSAPRGGLGTDTQYF. CDR3 nucleotides: TGCAGTGCGCCTCGGGGGGGCCTGGGCACAGATACGCAGTATTTT.

This clonotype was seen more than once but under ten times. The rearrangement joins TRBV12-5 to TRBJ2-1; D uncertain. CDR3 length: 14 residues. The ends were cut back, 0 bases at V and 2 bases at J, with 5 bases in the middle. Germline V CDR1 and CDR2: LGHNT, FRNRAP. The CDR3 region is CASGLVTAYNEQFF. CDR3 DNA: TGTGCTAGTGGTTTGGTGACGGCCTACAATGAGCAGTTCTTC.

This clonotype was detected many times. The chain has TRBV9 and TRBJ2-2, with D hard to call. Trimming stripped 0 bases from V and 6 bases from J, with 6 bases between. Germline CDR1 SGDLS, CDR2 YYNGEE. The CDR3 totals 13 residues. The CDR3, as DNA: TGTGCCAGCAGCGTAGCCCAGGCCGGGGAGCTGTTTTTT. Its translation is CASSVAQAGELFF.

This rearrangement joins TRBV6-2 or TRBV6-3 to TRBJ2-1, with D tentatively TRBD2 (6 bases). The CDR3 has 16 residues. The germline V gene has CDR1 MNHEY and CDR2 SVGEGT. Trimming took off 2 bases at V and 3 bases at J, with 14 bases between the two ends. CDR3 coding DNA: TGTGCCAGCAGTTACATTCGTAGCGGTATCTACAATGAGCAGTTCTTC. Amino acids: CASSYIRSGIYNEQFF.

A few counts support this clonotype. The CDR3 protein is CASSFLGQGYQETQYF. The CDR3 nucleotides read TGTGCCAGCAGTTTTTTGGGACAGGGGTACCAAGAGACCCAGTACTTC. V gene TRBV28 combines with J gene TRBJ2-5, with 10 bases identical to TRBD1. Trimming took 3 bases from V and 0 from J; bases not matched to a gene: 4. This CDR3 has 16 residues. The germline V gene encodes CDR1 MDHEN and CDR2 SYDVKM.

This sequence joins TRBV5-6 and TRBJ2-4; the match to TRBD1 covers 7 bases. The germline V gene encodes CDR1 SGHDT and CDR2 YYEEEE. The length of the CDR3 is 15 residues. Unmatched junction bases numbered 6, after V lost 2 bases and J lost 4 bases. The CDR3 nucleotides read TGTGCCAGCAGCTTAAGGGGGCTCCTGAAAAACATTCAGTACTTC. Protein product: CASSLRGLLKNIQYF. The full variable domain, in which reference TRBV5-6 and TRBJ2-4 provide the parts outside the CDR3, is DAGVTQSPTHLIKTRGQQVTLRCSPKSGHDTVSWYQQALGQGPQFIFQYYEEEERQRGNFPDRFSGHQFPNYSSELNVNALLLGDSALYLCASSLRGLLKNIQYFGAGTRLSVL.

This clonotype has more than one count but fewer than ten. J is TRBJ1-2 and V is TRBV5-1; D gene unclear. V was pared by 0 bases and J by 8 bases, with 14 bases between. CDR1 and CDR2 from the germline V gene are SGHRS and YFSETQ. The CDR3 covers 14 residues. The CDR3 DNA follows: TGCGCCAGCAGCTTGGCCCTGAACGGGAGAGGCTACACCTTC. It codes for CASSLALNGRGYTF.